These T cell receptor beta chains were read from a single sample in a study of T cells in Graves' hyperthyroidism and ophthalmopathy. TCRdb processed the multiplex PCR reads anew with MiXCR; each CDR3 protein has one entry. Here the sample spans around 700,000 distinct CDR3 sequences, about 19% being singletons. The sequencing sample was made of blood. The source is a woman aged 50 to 60 with Graves' hyperthyroidism that later progressed to Graves' ophthalmopathy. The CDR3 runs from the conserved cysteine through the conserved F or W. The order of the fields is CDR3 length, J gene, clone size, V gene, D gene, CDR3 protein, CDR3 DNA. A D gene is named only where the DNA matches it firmly. Rows may omit the clone size; those that give it use once, few, many or a size class.

len: 15; j_gene: TRBJ2-5; abundance: -; v_gene: TRBV6-2/TRBV6-3; d_gene: -; CDR3aa: CASSYSIGVGETQYF; CDR3nt: TGTGCCAGCAGTTACTCGATTGGGGTCGGGGAGACCCAGTACTTC
len: 16; j_gene: TRBJ2-2; abundance: -; v_gene: TRBV5-1; d_gene: TRBD2; CDR3aa: CASSLVVSGGPGELFF; CDR3nt: TGCGCCAGCAGCTTGGTCGTTAGCGGGGGACCCGGGGAGCTGTTTTTT
len: 18; j_gene: TRBJ2-1; abundance: few; v_gene: TRBV7-8; d_gene: TRBD2; CDR3aa: CASSLAAEAGGTYNEQFF; CDR3nt: TGTGCCAGCAGCTTAGCCGCGGAAGCGGGGGGTACCTACAATGAGCAGTTCTTC
len: 16; j_gene: TRBJ1-1; abundance: -; v_gene: TRBV14; d_gene: -; CDR3aa: CASSQGLGQMNTEAFF; CDR3nt: TGTGCCAGCAGCCAAGGGTTGGGACAAATGAACACTGAAGCTTTCTTT
len: 14; j_gene: TRBJ2-5; abundance: few; v_gene: TRBV2; d_gene: -; CDR3aa: CASSGLGLQETQYF; CDR3nt: TGTGCCAGCAGTGGGCTCGGTTTACAAGAGACCCAGTACTTC
len: 17; j_gene: TRBJ2-1; abundance: -; v_gene: TRBV27; d_gene: -; CDR3aa: CASSFLGAGHSYNEQFF; CDR3nt: TGTGCCAGCAGTTTCCTCGGGGCAGGTCACTCCTACAATGAGCAGTTCTTC
len: 16; j_gene: TRBJ1-5; abundance: -; v_gene: TRBV7-9; d_gene: TRBD1; CDR3aa: CASSRNPGGAGQPQHF; CDR3nt: TGTGCCAGCAGCAGAAACCCAGGGGGCGCAGGGCAGCCCCAGCATTTT
len: 17; j_gene: TRBJ1-5; abundance: -; v_gene: TRBV4-1; d_gene: TRBD1; CDR3aa: CASSQDPGQVSNQPQHF; CDR3nt: TGCGCCAGCAGCCAAGACCCCGGACAGGTTAGCAATCAGCCCCAGCATTTT
len: 17; j_gene: TRBJ2-1; abundance: -; v_gene: TRBV19; d_gene: TRBD2; CDR3aa: CASSIVRQRGGGNEQFF; CDR3nt: TGTGCCAGTAGTATTGTTCGTCAGCGGGGGGGAGGCAATGAGCAGTTCTTC
len: 16; j_gene: TRBJ2-3; abundance: -; v_gene: TRBV4-1; d_gene: -; CDR3aa: CASSQEDSGFTDTQYF; CDR3nt: TGCGCCAGCAGCCAAGAGGATAGCGGATTTACAGATACGCAGTATTTT
len: 18; j_gene: TRBJ1-5; abundance: few; v_gene: TRBV5-1; d_gene: -; CDR3aa: CASSLVPSDSYSNQPQHF; CDR3nt: TGCGCCAGCAGCTTGGTGCCCTCGGACAGCTATAGCAATCAGCCCCAGCATTTT
len: 13; j_gene: TRBJ1-2; abundance: many; v_gene: TRBV12-3/TRBV12-4; d_gene: -; CDR3aa: CASSLTGIYGYTF; CDR3nt: TGTGCCAGTAGCCTCACAGGGATCTATGGCTACACCTTC
len: 14; j_gene: TRBJ2-7; abundance: few; v_gene: TRBV7-9; d_gene: TRBD1; CDR3aa: CASSSTDRSYEQYF; CDR3nt: TGTGCCAGCAGCTCGACGGACAGGTCCTACGAGCAGTACTTC
len: 14; j_gene: TRBJ2-2; abundance: -; v_gene: TRBV5-5; d_gene: -; CDR3aa: CASSPGWVTGELFF; CDR3nt: TGTGCCAGCAGCCCAGGGTGGGTAACCGGGGAGCTGTTTTTT
len: 14; j_gene: TRBJ2-7; abundance: many; v_gene: TRBV27; d_gene: -; CDR3aa: CASSFKGTIYEQYF; CDR3nt: TGTGCCAGCAGTTTCAAGGGAACCATTTACGAGCAGTACTTC
len: 16; j_gene: TRBJ2-1; abundance: -; v_gene: TRBV20-1; d_gene: TRBD1; CDR3aa: CSASRPQGASYNEQFF; CDR3nt: TGCAGTGCTAGCCGTCCACAGGGGGCCAGCTACAATGAGCAGTTCTTC
len: 14; j_gene: TRBJ2-2; abundance: -; v_gene: TRBV20-1; d_gene: TRBD1; CDR3aa: CSASRDRMTGELFF; CDR3nt: TGCAGTGCTTCCCGGGACAGGATGACCGGGGAGCTGTTTTTT
len: 13; j_gene: TRBJ1-2; abundance: -; v_gene: TRBV29-1; d_gene: TRBD1; CDR3aa: CSVGGQGGNGYTF; CDR3nt: TGCAGCGTTGGAGGACAGGGGGGGAATGGCTACACCTTC
len: 14; j_gene: TRBJ2-7; abundance: few; v_gene: TRBV7-3; d_gene: -; CDR3aa: CASSLSPGSYEQYF; CDR3nt: TGTGCCAGCAGCTTAAGTCCGGGGTCCTACGAGCAGTACTTC
len: 14; j_gene: TRBJ2-5; abundance: many; v_gene: TRBV3-1; d_gene: -; CDR3aa: CASSQGVASEGRYF; CDR3nt: TGTGCCAGCAGCCAAGGAGTGGCTAGTGAGGGACGGTACTTC
len: 15; j_gene: TRBJ2-7; abundance: -; v_gene: TRBV3-1; d_gene: TRBD1; CDR3aa: CASSQETGGIYEQYF; CDR3nt: TGTGCCAGCAGCCAAGAAACAGGGGGAATCTACGAGCAGTACTTC
len: 14; j_gene: TRBJ1-1; abundance: -; v_gene: TRBV29-1; d_gene: TRBD1; CDR3aa: CSALDRVRYTEAFF; CDR3nt: TGCAGCGCCCTTGACAGGGTCCGATACACTGAAGCTTTCTTT
len: 16; j_gene: TRBJ1-6; abundance: -; v_gene: TRBV5-5; d_gene: TRBD1; CDR3aa: CASSHGGTADNSPLHF; CDR3nt: TGTGCCAGCAGCCATGGCGGGACAGCAGATAATTCACCCCTCCACTTT
len: 14; j_gene: TRBJ1-4; abundance: few; v_gene: TRBV16; d_gene: TRBD1; CDR3aa: CASSPDRGWKKLFF; CDR3nt: TGTGCCAGCAGCCCAGACAGGGGATGGAAAAAACTGTTTTTT
len: 14; j_gene: TRBJ2-5; abundance: few; v_gene: TRBV5-1; d_gene: -; CDR3aa: CASSVDVYQETQYF; CDR3nt: TGCGCCAGCAGCGTGGACGTGTACCAAGAGACCCAGTACTTC
len: 16; j_gene: TRBJ1-5; abundance: few; v_gene: TRBV28; d_gene: TRBD1; CDR3aa: CASSSLVGQGDQPRHF; CDR3nt: TGTGCCAGCAGTTCCCTGGTGGGACAGGGGGATCAGCCCCGGCATTTT
len: 14; j_gene: TRBJ1-4; abundance: few; v_gene: TRBV10-3; d_gene: -; CDR3aa: CAIKGPNAGEKLFF; CDR3nt: TGTGCCATCAAAGGGCCCAATGCGGGTGAAAAACTGTTTTTT